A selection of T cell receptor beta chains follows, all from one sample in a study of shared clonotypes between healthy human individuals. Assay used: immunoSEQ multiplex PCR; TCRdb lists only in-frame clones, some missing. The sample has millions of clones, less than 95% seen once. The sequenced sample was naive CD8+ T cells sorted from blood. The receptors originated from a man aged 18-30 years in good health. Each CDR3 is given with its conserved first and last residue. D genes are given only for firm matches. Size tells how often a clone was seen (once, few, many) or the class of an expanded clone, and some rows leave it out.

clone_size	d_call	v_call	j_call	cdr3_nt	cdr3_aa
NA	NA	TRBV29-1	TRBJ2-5	TGCAGCGTTGTCCTCCAGGGAGAGACCCAGTACTTC	CSVVLQGETQYF
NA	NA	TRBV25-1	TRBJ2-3	TGTGCCAGCAGTGAATATGGGGCGGACACAGATACGCAGTATTTT	CASSEYGADTDTQYF
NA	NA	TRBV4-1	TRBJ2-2	TGCGCCAGCAGGGAAGAGCTGGGGGACGGCACCGGGGAGCTGTTTTTT	CASREELGDGTGELFF
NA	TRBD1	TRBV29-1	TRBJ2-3	TGCAGCGTAGAGACAGGGCACGCAGATACGCAGTATTTT	CSVETGHADTQYF
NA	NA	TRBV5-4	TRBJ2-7	TGTGCCAGCAGCTTTTATCAGGGCGAGCAGTACTTC	CASSFYQGEQYF
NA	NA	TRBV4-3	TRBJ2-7	TGCGCCAGCAGCCAAGGTGTGGGGTACGAGCAGTACTTC	CASSQGVGYEQYF
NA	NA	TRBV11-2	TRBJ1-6	TGTGCCAGCAGTCGAGAGTTTGATTCACCCCTCCACTTT	CASSREFDSPLHF
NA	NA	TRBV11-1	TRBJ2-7	TGTGCCAGCAGCTTAAGGGAATCCAACGAGCAGTACTTC	CASSLRESNEQYF
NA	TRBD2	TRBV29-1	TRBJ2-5	TGCAGCGTTGAGCCGGTAGCGGGGGTGGAAGAGACCCAGTACTTC	CSVEPVAGVEETQYF
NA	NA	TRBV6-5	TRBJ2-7	TGTGCCAGCAGTTACGGCGGGGTCTACGAGCAGTACTTC	CASSYGGVYEQYF
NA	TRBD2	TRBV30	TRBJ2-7	TGTGCCTGGGAAAAAGGACTAGCGGGACATGGAGGCTACGAGCAGTACTTC	CAWEKGLAGHGGYEQYF
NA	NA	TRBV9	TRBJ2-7	TGTGCCAGCAGCGTGGATAGCGGAGCCTACGAGCAGTACTTC	CASSVDSGAYEQYF
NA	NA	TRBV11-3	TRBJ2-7	TGTGCCAGCAGCTTTGGGGACGGCGAGCAGTACTTC	CASSFGDGEQYF
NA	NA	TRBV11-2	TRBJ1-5	TGTGCCAGCAGCTTAGATGGACAGACGCAGCCCCAGCATTTT	CASSLDGQTQPQHF
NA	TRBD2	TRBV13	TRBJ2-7	TGTGCCAGCAGCTCCCGGGGTAGCGGGGGCCATGGGGAGCAGTACTTC	CASSSRGSGGHGEQYF
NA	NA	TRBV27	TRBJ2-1	TGTGCCAGCAGTTTAGGGGGATTATCCTACAATGAGCAGTTCTTC	CASSLGGLSYNEQFF
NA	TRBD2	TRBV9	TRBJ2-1	TGTGCCAGCAGCGGTAGCGGGAGGGCCAAAGTCCAAGACCTCTACAATGAGCAGTTCTTC	CASSGSGRAKVQDLYNEQFF
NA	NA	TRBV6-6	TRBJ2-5	TGTGCCAGCACCCCCCAGGGCGGCGAGACCCAGTACTTC	CASTPQGGETQYF
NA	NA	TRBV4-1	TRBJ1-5	TGCGCCAGCAGTTCATCAGGGGAAGTAGGCAATCAGCCCCAGCATTTT	CASSSSGEVGNQPQHF
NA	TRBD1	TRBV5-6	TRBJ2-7	TGTGCCAGCAGCCCGACAGGGATCTACGAGCAGTACTTC	CASSPTGIYEQYF
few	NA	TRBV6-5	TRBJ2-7	TGTGCCAGCAGTTACGGGGAGGACTACGAGCAGTACTTC	CASSYGEDYEQYF
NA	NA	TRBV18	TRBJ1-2	TGTGCCAGCTCACCCTCGACCGGCCCAGACAGGACAGCTAACTATGGCTACACCTTC	CASSPSTGPDRTANYGYTF
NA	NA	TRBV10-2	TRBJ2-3	TGCGCCAGCAGTGAGTCATCACTGATCACAGATACGCAGTATTTT	CASSESSLITDTQYF
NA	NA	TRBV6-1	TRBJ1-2	TGTGCCAGCAGTGAGTTCGTCAGGGGCAACTATGGCTACACCTTC	CASSEFVRGNYGYTF
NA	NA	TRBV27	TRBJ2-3	TGTGCCAGCAGTCTTATTTTAGACGATACGCAGTATTTT	CASSLILDDTQYF
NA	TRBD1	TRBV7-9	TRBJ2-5	TGTGCCAGCAGCTTTCCAGGGACAGTCTACCAAGAGACCCAGTACTTC	CASSFPGTVYQETQYF
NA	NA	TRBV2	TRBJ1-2	TGTGCCAGCAGTGAGACGGCAGGGTATGGCTACACCTTC	CASSETAGYGYTF
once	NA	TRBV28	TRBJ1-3	TGTGCCAGCAGCCACGGGACCGCCACCTTCTTCTCTGGAAACACCATATATTTT	CASSHGTATFFSGNTIYF
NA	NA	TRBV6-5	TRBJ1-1	TGTGCCAGCACCTACCCCGGGGACGGGGGCACTGAAGCTTTCTTT	CASTYPGDGGTEAFF
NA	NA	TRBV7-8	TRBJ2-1	TGTGCCAGCAGCTTGACGGGGGAGCAGTTCTTC	CASSLTGEQFF
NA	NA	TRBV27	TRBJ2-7	TGTGCCAGCAGCAATAAGGGGGGGCGGACTACCTACGAGCAGTACTTC	CASSNKGGRTTYEQYF
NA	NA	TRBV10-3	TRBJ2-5	TGTGCCATCAGTGAGGAGTTCGGAGCCGATCTGGAGACCCAGTACTTC	CAISEEFGADLETQYF
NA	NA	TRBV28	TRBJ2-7	TGTGCCAGCAGTGCCTATACAGCGTACGAGCAGTACTTC	CASSAYTAYEQYF
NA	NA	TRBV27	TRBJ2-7	TGTGCCAGCAGTTTTAGGGCAGGGGATCAGGGCGAGCAGTACTTC	CASSFRAGDQGEQYF
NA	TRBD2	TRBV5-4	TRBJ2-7	TGTGCCAGCAGTCCGGGACTAGCGGGAGTAGACGAGCAGTACTTC	CASSPGLAGVDEQYF
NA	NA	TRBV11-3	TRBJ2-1	TGTGCCAGCAGCGAAGACTACCTCTACAATGAGCAGTTCTTC	CASSEDYLYNEQFF
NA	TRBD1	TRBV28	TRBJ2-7	TGTGCCAGCAGTCCAGAAACACAGGGGAGCGCCTACGAGCAGTACTTC	CASSPETQGSAYEQYF
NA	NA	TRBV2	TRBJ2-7	TGTGCCAGCAGTGAAGTCCCCGCACGCGCCTACGAGCAGTACTTC	CASSEVPARAYEQYF
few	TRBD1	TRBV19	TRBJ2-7	TGTGCCAGTAGTTACGGGACAGGCTCCTACGAGCAGTACTTC	CASSYGTGSYEQYF
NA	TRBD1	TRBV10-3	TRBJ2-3	TGTGCCATCAGTGAGTCCGGGGACAGATTCGCAGATACGCAGTATTTT	CAISESGDRFADTQYF
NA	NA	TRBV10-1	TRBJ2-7	TGCGCCAGCAGTGATCCCGGGGAGGGGGCTGAAGAGCAGTACTTC	CASSDPGEGAEEQYF
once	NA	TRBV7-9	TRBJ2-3	TGTGCCAGCAGCTTAGGATGGGCGGAACTTACAGATACGCAGTATTTT	CASSLGWAELTDTQYF
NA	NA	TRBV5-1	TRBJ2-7	TGCGCCAGCAGCTTGGGAAGGGACATCAGCTCCTACGAGCAGTACTTC	CASSLGRDISSYEQYF
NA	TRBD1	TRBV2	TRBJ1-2	TGTGCCAGCAGTGAAGGGGCAGGGGGCCAGCTCTATGGCTACACCTTC	CASSEGAGGQLYGYTF
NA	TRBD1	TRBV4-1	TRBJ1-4	TGCGCCAGCAGCTCCCGACAGGGCATGGAGGAAAAACTGTTTTTT	CASSSRQGMEEKLFF
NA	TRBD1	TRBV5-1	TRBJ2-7	TGCGCCAGCAGCGGGACAGGGGTCCCTCACGAGCAGTACTTC	CASSGTGVPHEQYF
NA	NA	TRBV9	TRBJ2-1	TGTGCCAGCAGCGTTACGGGATCCCTTGGCAATGAGCAGTTCTTC	CASSVTGSLGNEQFF
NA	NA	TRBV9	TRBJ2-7	TGTGCCAGCAGCGTAGCTCCTAGAGACTACGAGCAGTACTTC	CASSVAPRDYEQYF
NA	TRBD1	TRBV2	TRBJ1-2	TGTGCCAGCAGTGAAAACAGGGGAGCTAACTATGGCTACACCTTC	CASSENRGANYGYTF
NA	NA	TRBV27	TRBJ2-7	TGTGCCAGCAGCTTGGGAGGCGGGACTTGGGAGCAGTACTTC	CASSLGGGTWEQYF
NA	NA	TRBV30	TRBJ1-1	TGTGCCTGGAGTCCCGCGGAGGGGACTGAAGCTTTCTTT	CAWSPAEGTEAFF
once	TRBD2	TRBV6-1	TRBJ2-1	TGTGCCAGCATAGAAGCGGGGGGGCCTTACAATGAGCAGTTCTTC	CASIEAGGPYNEQFF
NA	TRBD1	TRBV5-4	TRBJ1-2	TGTGCCAGCAGCTTATGGACAGGGGCCTCCTCCGATGGCTACACCTTC	CASSLWTGASSDGYTF
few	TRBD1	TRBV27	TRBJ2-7	TGTGCCAGCGCGGACAGGGACCCTACCGACTACGAGCAGTACTTC	CASADRDPTDYEQYF